A single T cell receptor (beta chain) is shown here with its context. The sample originates from a study of blood T cell repertoires in COVID-19. About the research overall: Acute-phase and convalescent COVID-19 samples originated in the United States, Italy and Spain.

The repertoire was sequenced with immunoSEQ multiplex PCR; TCRdb's copy has only in-frame clones and lacks some. The sample consists of 110,000 or so clones, about 80% of them appearing once. Germline CDR1 and CDR2: SGDLS and YYNGEE. The ends were cut back, 2 bases at V and 3 bases at J, with 12 bases in the middle. CDR3 size: 15 residues. Sequences were obtained from peripheral blood. The chain recombines TRBV9 with TRBJ1-5; tentatively, D is TRBD1 (5 bases). The clonotype originates from a man aged 65-85 years with acute or convalescent COVID-19. CDR3: CASSVTEGANQPQHF. CDR3 nucleotides: TGTGCCAGCAGCGTGACAGAAGGGGCCAATCAGCCCCAGCATTTT.